A selection of T cell receptor beta chains follows, all from one sample in a study of blood T cell repertoires in COVID-19. Only in-frame clones appear in the TCRdb table, and some are missing; sequencing was by immunoSEQ multiplex PCR. The sample consists of some 130,000 clones, 85% to 90% of them appearing once. The sample was peripheral blood. The origin of the receptors is a man aged 60 to 75 with active or convalescent COVID-19. Each CDR3 is given with its conserved first and last residue. Each record gives: J gene, V gene, CDR3 protein.

j_call: TRBJ2-3; v_call: TRBV5-6; cdr3_aa: CASSPRLAGVGTDTQYF
j_call: TRBJ1-5; v_call: TRBV5-6; cdr3_aa: CASRTAGLNQPQHF
j_call: TRBJ2-7; v_call: TRBV6-5; cdr3_aa: CASSYRGSVYEQYF
j_call: TRBJ1-3; v_call: TRBV30; cdr3_aa: CAWSVTAGNTIYF
j_call: TRBJ2-1; v_call: TRBV19; cdr3_aa: CASSRSDRADEQFF
j_call: TRBJ1-5; v_call: TRBV30; cdr3_aa: CAWSPRQAIYSNQPQHF
j_call: TRBJ2-7; v_call: TRBV7-2; cdr3_aa: CASSLVAGGNPEQYF
j_call: TRBJ2-3; v_call: TRBV10-3; cdr3_aa: CAISVTGLGDTQYF
j_call: TRBJ1-2; v_call: TRBV5-1; cdr3_aa: CASSYRADGYTF
j_call: TRBJ2-3; v_call: TRBV7-3; cdr3_aa: CASSFHAGTDTQYF
j_call: TRBJ1-1; v_call: TRBV29-1; cdr3_aa: CSVGGDRVNTEAFF
j_call: TRBJ2-7; v_call: TRBV19; cdr3_aa: CASSPGLVSYEQYF
j_call: TRBJ2-7; v_call: TRBV27; cdr3_aa: CASSLPGQGIYEQYF
j_call: TRBJ2-3; v_call: TRBV4-3; cdr3_aa: CASSQDSGRDTQYF
j_call: TRBJ2-1; v_call: TRBV4-2; cdr3_aa: CASSQEGAIANEQFF
j_call: TRBJ2-7; v_call: TRBV19; cdr3_aa: CASSIDSLYAEQYF
j_call: TRBJ2-1; v_call: TRBV27; cdr3_aa: CASWESYNEQFF
j_call: TRBJ2-1; v_call: TRBV13; cdr3_aa: CASSSLAGNRVGGYNEQFF
j_call: TRBJ1-5; v_call: TRBV5-8; cdr3_aa: CASSDRVGNQPQHF
j_call: TRBJ1-1; v_call: TRBV3-1/TRBV3-2; cdr3_aa: CASSLWGQGNTEAFF
j_call: TRBJ1-4; v_call: TRBV28; cdr3_aa: CATRSPGPLWEKLFF
j_call: TRBJ1-5; v_call: TRBV2; cdr3_aa: CASSTTGMHQPQHF
j_call: TRBJ2-1; v_call: TRBV30; cdr3_aa: CAWSLGLAGADEQFF
j_call: TRBJ1-4; v_call: TRBV27; cdr3_aa: CASKQGREKLFF
j_call: TRBJ2-1; v_call: TRBV18; cdr3_aa: CASSPPASGQAPFF
j_call: TRBJ1-1; v_call: TRBV6-5; cdr3_aa: CASRGTGGSNTEAFF
j_call: TRBJ2-7; v_call: TRBV7-9; cdr3_aa: CASSFGGASSYEQYF
j_call: TRBJ1-2; v_call: TRBV19; cdr3_aa: CASSIASGQPNYGYTF
j_call: TRBJ2-3; v_call: TRBV5-5; cdr3_aa: CASSLGTSGVSDTQYF
j_call: TRBJ2-7; v_call: TRBV11-2; cdr3_aa: CASSGQGYDREQYF
j_call: TRBJ2-3; v_call: TRBV7-2; cdr3_aa: CASCSGGTSTDTQYF
j_call: TRBJ1-2; v_call: TRBV10-3; cdr3_aa: CAISAAGHEGYTF
j_call: TRBJ2-3; v_call: TRBV6-5; cdr3_aa: CASTPGGLADTQYF
j_call: TRBJ2-7; v_call: TRBV19; cdr3_aa: CASSIGQGASYEQYF
j_call: TRBJ1-4; v_call: TRBV5-1; cdr3_aa: CASSLGSGGNEKLFF
j_call: TRBJ2-2; v_call: TRBV18; cdr3_aa: CASSPETGGELFF
j_call: TRBJ2-1; v_call: TRBV4-3; cdr3_aa: CASSQMWTSGTYNEQFF
j_call: TRBJ2-3; v_call: TRBV3-1/TRBV3-2; cdr3_aa: CASSRRLAGITDTQYF
j_call: TRBJ2-5; v_call: TRBV9; cdr3_aa: CASSVAQAGSQETQYF
j_call: TRBJ1-1; v_call: TRBV5-1; cdr3_aa: CASSSVQGSVTEAFF
j_call: TRBJ1-1; v_call: TRBV2; cdr3_aa: CASSFWDTGTEAFF
j_call: TRBJ2-7; v_call: TRBV28; cdr3_aa: CASNNDGRLDEQYF
j_call: TRBJ1-4; v_call: TRBV30; cdr3_aa: CAWSRDRGLRATNEKLFF
j_call: TRBJ2-7; v_call: TRBV5-1; cdr3_aa: CASSFTRHPPGAEQYF
j_call: TRBJ1-4; v_call: TRBV2; cdr3_aa: CAIGGGVDEKLFF
j_call: TRBJ1-1; v_call: TRBV5-4; cdr3_aa: CASSLSAGLNTEAFF
j_call: TRBJ1-2; v_call: TRBV7-9; cdr3_aa: CASSRSGQGLSGYTF
j_call: TRBJ1-1; v_call: TRBV14; cdr3_aa: CASSQDMGRNTEAFF
j_call: TRBJ1-1; v_call: TRBV29-1; cdr3_aa: CSVQMDRDTEAFF
j_call: TRBJ2-1; v_call: TRBV24-1; cdr3_aa: CATRSSLATYNEQFF
j_call: TRBJ1-1; v_call: TRBV4-3; cdr3_aa: CASSLTLGGRTEAFF
j_call: TRBJ2-5; v_call: TRBV11-2; cdr3_aa: CASNHQAAQETQYF
j_call: TRBJ2-5; v_call: TRBV7-7; cdr3_aa: CASSGQLQETQYF
j_call: TRBJ2-7; v_call: TRBV23-1; cdr3_aa: CASSQSFPGGSYEQYF